A single sample gave rise to the 16 T cell receptor beta chains below, sequenced in a study of CD8 T cells in ankylosing spondylitis. TCRdb re-analysed the 5' RACE reads in MiXCR, keeping a single row per CDR3 protein. The repertoire holds some 250,000 distinct CDR3 sequences, under 30% seen once, with approximately 0.61% in the top ten. The sequenced sample was blood, either unsorted or a sorted T cell fraction (not recorded which). These receptors originate from a male donor with ankylosing spondylitis or in good health (not recorded which).

V is TRBV20-1 and J is TRBJ2-1; TRBD2 aligns across 7 bases. With V trimmed by 6 bases and J by 2 bases, 13 bases remained unmatched. The CDR3 consists of 16 residues. Germline V gives CDR1 DFQATT, CDR2 SNEGSKA (reference sequence). The CDR3 coding sequence is TGCAGTGCCGAAAGGTTACTCGCGGGGGCCTACAATGAGCAGTTCTTC. This sequence encodes CSAERLLAGAYNEQFF.

On this clonotype: Mismatch with germline at one junction end may stem from a read error. The CDR3: CTSSLPSGGASPYNEQFF. The CDR3 nucleotides are TGTACCAGCAGTTTGCCTAGCGGGGGGGCCAGCCCCTACAATGAGCAGTTCTTC. The chain links TRBV12-3 or TRBV12-4 to TRBJ2-1, with 12 bases fitting TRBD2. The CDR3 extends over 18 amino acids.

This clonotype has a count of ten or more. The chain carries TRBV9 and TRBJ2-3, with 8 bases fitting TRBD1. Trimming cost V 1 base and J 5 bases; bases outside gene matches: 0. CDR1 is SGDLS, CDR2 YYNGEE, per germline. The CDR3 is 13 residues long. CDR3 amino acids: CASSVTGGDTQYF. The CDR3 nucleotides read TGTGCCAGCAGCGTAACAGGGGGAGATACGCAGTATTTT.

The chain joins TRBV9 to TRBJ2-7; possible D gene TRBD2, 6 bases. The germline V gene encodes CDR1 SGDLS and CDR2 YYNGEE. This CDR3 is built from 15 residues. The V gene lost 0 bases and the J gene lost 3 bases, with 13 bases spanning the gap. The CDR3 spells CASSVEAGRHYEQYF. The CDR3 DNA reads as TGTGCCAGCAGCGTAGAGGCGGGGCGTCACTACGAGCAGTACTTC.

This sequence joins TRBV12-3 or TRBV12-4 and TRBJ1-6; D not certain. The CDR3 is 12 residues long. Trimming shortened V by 3 bases and J by 10 bases, and 7 bases separated the two germline ends. CDR3 in amino acids: CASSFRGSPLHF. For the CDR3, the DNA is TGTGCCAGCAGTTTTCGGGGATCACCCCTCCACTTT.

This clonotype was counted ten times or more. The CDR3 here is CASSGGASEGELFF. The CDR3 nucleotides are TGTGCCTCGAGCGGGGGGGCCTCGGAAGGGGAGCTGTTTTTT. This chain uses TRBV10-3 with TRBJ2-2; 10 nucleotides line up with TRBD2. This CDR3 contains 14 residues. CDR1 and CDR2 from the germline V gene are ENHRY and SYGVKD. The V segment lost 11 bases and the J segment 8 bases; nucleotides outside the gene matches: 11.

This clonotype has only a few counts. The chain recombines TRBV10-3 with TRBJ2-3; D is possibly TRBD2 (6 bases). The CDR3 is 16 amino acids. V shed 4 bases and J shed 1 base, with 15 bases lying between them. Per germline, CDR1 ENHRY and CDR2 SYGVKD. The CDR3 region is CAISAPGTRGTDTQYF. The CDR3, as DNA: TGTGCCATCAGTGCCCCCGGGACTCGAGGCACAGATACGCAGTATTTT.

This clonotype was detected only a few times. The genes are TRBV24-1 and TRBJ2-6; D not resolved. Trimming took 12 bases from V and 3 from J, leaving 17 bases between them. Germline V gene sequence: CDR1 KGHDR, CDR2 SFDVKD. The CDR3 has 15 residues. CDR3 residues: CAPTSGSCGANVLTF. The DNA for the CDR3 is TGTGCCCCGACCTCGGGCTCGTGTGGGGCCAACGTCCTGACTTTC.

The J gene is TRBJ1-3, the V gene TRBV6-5; no clear D. Germline V lookup: CDR1 MNHEY, CDR2 SVGAGI. Trimming left V 7 bases short and J 2 bases short, with 9 bases between. This CDR3 region has 13 residues. The CDR3, as DNA: TGTGCCAGCACGGACCCCCCTGGAAACACCATATATTTT. This encodes CASTDPPGNTIYF.

The chain uses TRBV7-6 and TRBJ1-1; TRBD1 matches at 10 bases. The CDR3 covers 13 residues. With V trimmed by 5 bases and J by 6 bases, 3 bases remained unmatched. Germline CDR1 reads SGHVS; CDR2 reads FNYEAQ. CDR3 nucleotides: TGTGCCAGCAGCCATGGACAGGGGGCTGAAGCTTTCTTT. Encoded protein: CASSHGQGAEAFF.

This clonotype was detected a few times. This chain joins TRBV20-1 and TRBJ1-1; weak D call: TRBD1 (5 bases). The germline V gene encodes CDR1 DFQATT and CDR2 SNEGSKA (reference sequence). Trimming took off 1 base at V and 7 bases at J, with 19 bases between the two ends. The CDR3 runs 15 residues. CDR3 bases: TGCAGTGCTAGAGTTAGCTTGCAGGGCCGGGGTGAAGCTTTCTTT. Its translation is CSARVSLQGRGEAFF.

The chain joins TRBV3-1 to TRBJ2-5, with a possible D match to TRBD2 (6 bases). From germline, CDR1 is LGHDT and CDR2 YNNKEL (reference sequence). This CDR3 has 16 amino acids. Trimming cost V 5 bases and J 2 bases, with 18 bases left between them. This chain's CDR3 is CASSSGTYRLQETQYF. CDR3 DNA sequence: TGTGCCAGCAGCTCCGGGACTTACCGACTACAAGAGACCCAGTACTTC.

This rearrangement joins TRBV12-3 or TRBV12-4 to TRBJ2-5; D possibly corresponds to TRBD1 (5 bases). The CDR3 totals 13 residues. Deletions cut 4 bases from V and 4 bases from J, with 10 bases between. Here the CDR3 reads CASSSYRIETQYF. CDR3 DNA sequence: TGTGCCAGCAGTTCGTACAGGATAGAGACCCAGTACTTC.

This clonotype was seen more than once but under ten times. The V and J genes are TRBV12-3 or TRBV12-4 and TRBJ2-5; possible D gene TRBD1, 6 bases. CDR3 length: 13 amino acids. With 2 bases removed from V and 5 bases from J, the gap between germline ends came to 9 bases. CDR3 sequence: CASSLWTEETQYF. The CDR3 DNA sequence: TGTGCCAGCAGTTTATGGACAGAGGAGACCCAGTACTTC.

The chain joins TRBV20-1 to TRBJ1-5; D remains ambiguous. V was clipped by 1 base and J by 3 bases, with 7 bases between them. The CDR3 is 13 residues long. Germline loops: CDR1 DFQATT, CDR2 SNEGSKA (reference sequence). Written as DNA, the CDR3 is TGCAGTGCTAGAGGGGTGGCCAATCAGCCCCAGCATTTT. Its translation: CSARGVANQPQHF.

The chain joins TRBV28 to TRBJ2-7; no clear D. The V and J ends lost 6 bases and 3 bases respectively, with 12 bases between them. The CDR3 is 13 residues long. Per germline, CDR1 MDHEN and CDR2 SYDVKM. The CDR3 coding sequence is TGTGCCAGCAGCCCTCAAGGCTTCTACGAGCAGTACTTC. It yields the protein CASSPQGFYEQYF.